The following is a T cell receptor beta chain sequence with its context. There is no known antigen for this receptor. Qualities for individual bases were not recorded, and no much larger clone is one base off. The library was built by means of PCR. At the Johns Hopkins FTIC core, DNA from the cultured CD4+ T cells underwent TCR sequencing with the Oncomine TCR Beta short-read assay. Genomic DNA was extracted from the cultured CD4+ T cells with the QIAamp micro DNA kit. Oncomine TCR Beta libraries from cultured CD4+ T cells were pooled with unique dual indexes and sequenced on an Illumina iSeq 100. In the source study's methods: Non-productive sequences were filtered out, and CDR3s that did not start with C, did not end with F or W, or were shorter than 7 amino acids were discarded. The MANAFEST web application was used to identify antigen-specific clonotypes by comparing peptide-stimulated wells against reference wells and other culture wells. For a clone to be called positive, the clone needed an FDR below 0.05, an odds ratio above 5, and a productive frequency above 0.1% in at least two of three replicate wells. A clonotype was classed as cross-reactive if the clonotype showed significant expansion both in SARS-CoV-2 spike wells and in at least one common cold coronavirus spike condition. Similarity between CDR3 sequences was evaluated in R version 3.6.1 using Levenshtein distances (stringdist) and unrooted phylogenetic trees (ape). TCRdb took the public reads, trimmed them with fastp at Q25, ran MiXCR for clone calling and kept in-frame beta chains. Every entry covers one CDR3 protein and lists the most common genes and DNA from its rows. TCRdb's processing, not the study's, gives the V and J calls here. The table for this sample lists about 8,600 distinct CDR3 sequences; around half of them were counted only once. 25% to 30% of the sample rests with the top ten.

The treatment or condition label, as the study defines it: roughly 11-day PBMC culture with coronavirus spike peptide pools or control peptides (ViraFEST assay). CD4+ T cells from unexposed donors were collected before the COVID-19 pandemic (2011-2018). The study used the ViraFEST assay, which expanded antigen-specific T cells with peptide pools and then identified expanded clonotypes by TCR sequencing. PBMCs were cultured at about 2 million per well in IMDM supplemented with around 5% human AB serum and 8.5 to 10 IU/ml IL-2, with around 10 ug/ml peptide pools added. On days 3 and 7, half of the culture medium was replaced with fresh IL-2-containing medium. After roughly 9 days of culture, CD4+ T cells were isolated by negative selection with the EasySep CD4+ T cell isolation kit. As cell number allowed, CD4+ T cells from unexposed donors were tested for reactivity to SARS-CoV-2 S and N and to four common cold coronavirus spike pools. Ficoll-Paque Plus gradient centrifugation was used to isolate PBMCs from whole blood, and the isolated PBMCs were then either used fresh or cryopreserved at -140C. Each culture condition was generally run in triplicate wells. Leukapheresis product for the unexposed donors was bought commercially.

The record originates from a study of vaccination and CD4 T cells after COVID-19 (dated by TCRdb to the early 2020s). As for the study more broadly: In the convalescent cohort there were six males and four females, among whom were two Hispanic individuals, seven Caucasians, two Asians and one multiracial person. Participants received two doses of either the Pfizer-BioNTech BNT162b2 vaccine (n=8) or the Moderna mRNA-1273 vaccine (n=2). Post-COVID blood samples were collected from convalescent patients a median of approximately 93 days after diagnosis, with a range of about 30 to 161 days. The time from the second vaccine dose to post-vaccine blood sampling had a median of roughly 70 days and ranged from roughly 12 to 250 days. Culture stimuli were overlapping spike peptide pools from SARS-CoV-2 and from the common cold coronaviruses HCoV-NL63, HCoV-OC43 and HCoV-229E. In control cultures, a CEFX viral epitope pool was used as positive control, an HIV-1 Nef peptide pool was used as negative control, or no peptide was added. In 10 COVID-19 convalescent patients and several infection-naive healthy vaccine recipients, the spike-specific CD4+ TCR repertoire before mRNA vaccination was compared with the repertoire after mRNA vaccination. Memory CD4+ T cell crossreactivity between SARS-CoV-2 and common cold coronavirus spike proteins was assessed at the TCR clonotype level in an earlier paper using these donors. What the authors observed across the whole study: The median number of SARS-CoV-2-reactive clonotypes rose from 21 after infection to 38 after vaccination, but the change was not significant. In convalescent patients, a median roughly 87% of post-vaccine SARS-CoV-2-reactive clones were detected only after vaccination, and vaccine-specific priming was suggested by this finding. The number of convalescent patients in the study was relatively small, and the study did not examine early timepoints following natural infection. In convalescent patients, nearly all vaccine-specific clones (304 of 307) were found to be mono-reactive for SARS-CoV-2 spike rather than cross-reactive with common cold coronaviruses.

Looking up the germline V gene yields CDR1 SGHAT and CDR2 FQNNGV. V is cut by 3 bases and J by 2 bases, and the space between the germline ends is 16 bases. From cysteine to phenylalanine, the CDR3 is 16 amino acids long. Left in the record is the CDR3 DNA by itself, 48 bases read in frame from the first base. Sequences were obtained from CD4+ T cells from blood, cultured in vitro. The receptor was derived from a human donor in good health. Recombination connected TRBV11-2 to TRBJ1-2; the D gene is possibly TRBD1, with 6 bases matching. The CDR3 region has the sequence CASSFGPAGVNYGYTF. DNA sequence: TGTGCCAGCAGCTTCGGGCCAGCAGGGGTCAACTATGGCTACACCTTC.